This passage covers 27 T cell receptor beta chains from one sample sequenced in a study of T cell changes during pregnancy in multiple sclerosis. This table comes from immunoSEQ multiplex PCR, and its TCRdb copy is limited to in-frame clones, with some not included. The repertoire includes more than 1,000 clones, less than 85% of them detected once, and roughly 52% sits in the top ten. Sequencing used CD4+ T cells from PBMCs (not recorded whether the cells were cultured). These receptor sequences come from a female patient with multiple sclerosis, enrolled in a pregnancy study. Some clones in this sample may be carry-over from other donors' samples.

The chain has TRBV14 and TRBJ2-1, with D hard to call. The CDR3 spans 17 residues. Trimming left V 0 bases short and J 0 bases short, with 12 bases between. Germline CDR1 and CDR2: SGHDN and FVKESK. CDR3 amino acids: CASSQDLRWSSYNEQFF. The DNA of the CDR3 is TGTGCCAGCAGCCAAGATCTGCGATGGAGCTCCTACAATGAGCAGTTCTTC.

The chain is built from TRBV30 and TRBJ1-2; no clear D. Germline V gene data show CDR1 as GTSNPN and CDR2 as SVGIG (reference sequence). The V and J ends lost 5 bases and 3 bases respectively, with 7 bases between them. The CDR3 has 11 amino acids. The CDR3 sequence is CAWGLHYGYTF. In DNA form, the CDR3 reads TGTGCCTGGGGACTGCACTATGGCTACACCTTC.

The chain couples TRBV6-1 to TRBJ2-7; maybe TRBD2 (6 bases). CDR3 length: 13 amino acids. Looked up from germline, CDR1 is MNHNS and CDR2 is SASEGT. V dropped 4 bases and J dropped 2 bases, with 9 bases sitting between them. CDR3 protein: CASSGGDAYEQYF. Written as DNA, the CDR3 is TGTGCCAGCAGTGGGGGGGATGCCTACGAGCAGTACTTC.

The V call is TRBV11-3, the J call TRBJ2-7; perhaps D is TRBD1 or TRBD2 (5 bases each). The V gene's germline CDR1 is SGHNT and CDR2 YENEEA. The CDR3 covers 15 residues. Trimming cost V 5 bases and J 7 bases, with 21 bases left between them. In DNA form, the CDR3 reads TGTGCCAGCAGCCCTATTGTAAGGGCTGAGGGGGAGCAGTACTTC. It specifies CASSPIVRAEGEQYF.

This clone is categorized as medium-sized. The CDR3 is CASSLARGSSYNEQFF. CDR3 in DNA: TGTGCCAGCAGCTTAGCAAGGGGCAGCTCCTACAATGAGCAGTTCTTC. The chain carries TRBV7-6 and TRBJ2-1, with D perhaps TRBD1 (5 bases). CDR1 is SGHVS, CDR2 FNYEAQ, per germline. The ends were cut back, 0 bases at V and 0 bases at J, with 9 bases in the middle. The CDR3 extends over 16 amino acids.

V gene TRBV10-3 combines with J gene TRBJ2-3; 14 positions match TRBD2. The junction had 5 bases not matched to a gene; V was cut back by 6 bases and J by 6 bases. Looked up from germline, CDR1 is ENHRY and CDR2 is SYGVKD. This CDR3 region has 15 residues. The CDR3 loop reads CAIRRTSGRSDTQYF. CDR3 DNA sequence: TGTGCCATCAGGCGGACTAGCGGGAGGTCGGATACGCAGTATTTT.

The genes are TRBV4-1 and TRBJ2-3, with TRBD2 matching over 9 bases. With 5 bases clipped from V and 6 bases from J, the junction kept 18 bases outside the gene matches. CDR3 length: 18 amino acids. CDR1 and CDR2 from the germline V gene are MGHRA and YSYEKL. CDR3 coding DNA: TGCGCCAGCAGCTTGGGTAATAGCGGGAGAGGCTGGGCGGATACGCAGTATTTT. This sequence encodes CASSLGNSGRGWADTQYF.

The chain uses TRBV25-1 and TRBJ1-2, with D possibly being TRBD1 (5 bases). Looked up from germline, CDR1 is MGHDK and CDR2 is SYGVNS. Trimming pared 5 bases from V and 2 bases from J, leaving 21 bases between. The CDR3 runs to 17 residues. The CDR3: CASSRDRELGKNYGYTF. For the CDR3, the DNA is TGTGCCAGCAGTCGTGACAGAGAACTGGGAAAGAACTATGGCTACACCTTC.

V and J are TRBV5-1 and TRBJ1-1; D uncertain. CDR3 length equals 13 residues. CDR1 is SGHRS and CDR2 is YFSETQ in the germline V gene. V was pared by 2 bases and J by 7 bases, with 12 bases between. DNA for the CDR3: TGCGCCAGCAGCTTCGGTCAGAGCCTTGAAGCTTTCTTT. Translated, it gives CASSFGQSLEAFF.

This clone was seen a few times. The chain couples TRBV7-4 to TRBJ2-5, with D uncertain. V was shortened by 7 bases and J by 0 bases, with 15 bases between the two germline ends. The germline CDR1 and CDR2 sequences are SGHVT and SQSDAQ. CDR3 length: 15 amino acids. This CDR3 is CASTLGRRYQETQYF. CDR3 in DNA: TGTGCCAGCACCCTAGGTCGTAGGTACCAAGAGACCCAGTACTTC. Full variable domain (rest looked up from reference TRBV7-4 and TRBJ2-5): GAGVSQSPRYKVAKRGRDVALRCDSISGHVTLYWYRQTLGQGSEVLTYSQSDAQRDKSGRPSGRFSAERPERSVSTLKIQRTEQGDSAVYLCASTLGRRYQETQYFGPGTRLLVL.

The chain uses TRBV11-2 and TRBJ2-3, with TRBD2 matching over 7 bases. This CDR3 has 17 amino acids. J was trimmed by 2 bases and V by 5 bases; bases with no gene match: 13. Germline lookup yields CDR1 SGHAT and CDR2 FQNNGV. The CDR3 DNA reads TGTGCCAGCAGCAAGCGGGGATCAATCCCTAACACAGATACGCAGTATTTT. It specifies CASSKRGSIPNTDTQYF. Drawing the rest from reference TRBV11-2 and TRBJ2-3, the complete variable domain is EAGVAQSPRYKIIEKRQSVAFWCNPISGHATLYWYQQILGQGPKLLIQFQNNGVVDDSQLPKDRFSAERLKGVDSTLKIQPAKLEDSAVYLCASSKRGSIPNTDTQYFGPGTRLTVL.

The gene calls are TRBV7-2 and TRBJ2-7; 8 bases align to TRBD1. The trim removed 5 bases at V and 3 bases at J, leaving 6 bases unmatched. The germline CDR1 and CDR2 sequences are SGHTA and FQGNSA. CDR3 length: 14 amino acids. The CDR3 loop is CASSPVGQGYEQYF. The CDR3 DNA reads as TGTGCCAGCAGCCCGGTAGGACAGGGCTACGAGCAGTACTTC. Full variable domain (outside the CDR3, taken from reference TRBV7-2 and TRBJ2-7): GAGVSQSPSNKVTEKGKDVELRCDPISGHTALYWYRQSLGQGLEFLIYFQGNSAPDKSGLPSDRFSAERTGGSVSTLTIQRTQQEDSAVYLCASSPVGQGYEQYFGPGTRLTVT.

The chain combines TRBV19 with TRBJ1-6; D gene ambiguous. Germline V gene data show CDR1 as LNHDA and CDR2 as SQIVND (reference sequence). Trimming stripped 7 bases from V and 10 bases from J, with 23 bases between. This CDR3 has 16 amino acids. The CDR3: CASNLSGSPGLSPLHF. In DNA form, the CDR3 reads TGTGCCAGTAATCTCTCCGGCTCTCCGGGTCTGTCACCCCTCCACTTT.

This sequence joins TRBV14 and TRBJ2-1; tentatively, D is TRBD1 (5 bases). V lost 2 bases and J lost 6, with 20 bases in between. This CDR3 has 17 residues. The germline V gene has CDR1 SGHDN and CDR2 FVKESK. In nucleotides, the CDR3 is TGTGCCAGCAGCCAACTCTGGGGCCCCCCAAGGGGCAATGAGCAGTTCTTC. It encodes CASSQLWGPPRGNEQFF.

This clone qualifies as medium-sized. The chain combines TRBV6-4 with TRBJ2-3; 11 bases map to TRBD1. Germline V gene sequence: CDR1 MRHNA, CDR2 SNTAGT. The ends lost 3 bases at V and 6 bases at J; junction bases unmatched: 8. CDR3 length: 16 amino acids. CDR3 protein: CASSETGTGGVDTQYF. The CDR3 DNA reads TGTGCCAGCAGTGAGACCGGGACAGGGGGAGTGGATACGCAGTATTTT.

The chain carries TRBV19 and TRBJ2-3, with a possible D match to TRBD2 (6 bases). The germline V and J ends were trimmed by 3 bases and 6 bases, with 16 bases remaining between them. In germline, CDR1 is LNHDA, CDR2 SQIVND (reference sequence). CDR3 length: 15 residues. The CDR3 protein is CASSIGGSAGDTQYF. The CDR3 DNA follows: TGTGCCAGTAGTATTGGGGGGAGCGCTGGGGATACGCAGTATTTT.

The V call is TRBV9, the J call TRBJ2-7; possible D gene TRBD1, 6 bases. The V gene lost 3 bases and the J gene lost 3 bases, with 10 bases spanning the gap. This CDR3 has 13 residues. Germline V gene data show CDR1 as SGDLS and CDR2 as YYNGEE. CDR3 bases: TGTGCCAGCAGCGCAGGGGACGGCTACGAGCAGTACTTC. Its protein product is CASSAGDGYEQYF.

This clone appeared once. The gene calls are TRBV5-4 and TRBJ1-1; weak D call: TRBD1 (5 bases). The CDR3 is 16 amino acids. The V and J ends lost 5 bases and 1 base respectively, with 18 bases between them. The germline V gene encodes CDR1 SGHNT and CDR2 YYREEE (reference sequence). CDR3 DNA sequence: TGTGCCAGCAGTTTATCACCGGGACGGACGAACACTGAAGCTTTCTTT. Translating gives CASSLSPGRTNTEAFF.

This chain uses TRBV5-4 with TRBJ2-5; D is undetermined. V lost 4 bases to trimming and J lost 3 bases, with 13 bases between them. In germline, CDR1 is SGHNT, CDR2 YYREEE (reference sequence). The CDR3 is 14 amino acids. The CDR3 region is CASSQVAVEETQYF. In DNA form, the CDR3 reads TGTGCCAGCAGCCAAGTCGCGGTAGAAGAGACCCAGTACTTC.

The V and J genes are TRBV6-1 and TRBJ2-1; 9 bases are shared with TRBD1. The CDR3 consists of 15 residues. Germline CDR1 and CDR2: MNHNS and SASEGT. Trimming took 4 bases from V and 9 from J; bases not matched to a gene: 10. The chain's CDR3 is CASSGRDRANGEQFF. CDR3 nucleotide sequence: TGTGCCAGCAGTGGACGGGACAGGGCTAATGGTGAGCAGTTCTTC.

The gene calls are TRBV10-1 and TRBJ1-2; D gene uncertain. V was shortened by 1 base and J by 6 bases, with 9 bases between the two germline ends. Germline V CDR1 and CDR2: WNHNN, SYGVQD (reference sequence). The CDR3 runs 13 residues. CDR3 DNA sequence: TGCGCCAGCAGTGAGTGGAAGGAAAATGGCTACACCTTC. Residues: CASSEWKENGYTF.

The CDR3 spells CASSLVAGGLLNEQFF. For the CDR3, the DNA is TGCGCCAGCAGCTTGGTCGCGGGAGGACTTCTCAATGAGCAGTTCTTC. V and J are TRBV5-1 and TRBJ2-1; TRBD2 matches 8 bases. CDR1 is SGHRS and CDR2 is YFSETQ in the germline V gene. The V and J ends lost 0 bases and 6 bases, in that order; junction bases with no gene match: 8. The length of the CDR3 is 16 residues.

The CDR3 DNA follows: TGTGCCAGTAGTACATCCCGACAAACAGAAAAACTGTTTTTT. This sequence encodes CASSTSRQTEKLFF. The rearrangement links TRBV19 to TRBJ1-4, with no clear D. CDR3 size: 14 residues. Trimming stripped 4 bases from V and 8 bases from J, with 14 bases between. The germline V gene encodes CDR1 LNHDA and CDR2 SQIVND (reference sequence).

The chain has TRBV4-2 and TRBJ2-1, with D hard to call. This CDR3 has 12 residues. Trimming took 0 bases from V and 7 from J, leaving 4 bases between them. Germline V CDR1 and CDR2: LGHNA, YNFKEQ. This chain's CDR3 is CASSQDHNEQFF. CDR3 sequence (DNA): TGTGCCAGCAGCCAAGATCATAATGAGCAGTTCTTC.

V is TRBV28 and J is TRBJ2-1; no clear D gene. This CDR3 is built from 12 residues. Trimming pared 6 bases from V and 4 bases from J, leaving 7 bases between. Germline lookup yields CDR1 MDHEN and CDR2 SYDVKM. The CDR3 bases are TGTGCCAGCAGCCCAACTTACAATGAGCAGTTCTTC. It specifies CASSPTYNEQFF.

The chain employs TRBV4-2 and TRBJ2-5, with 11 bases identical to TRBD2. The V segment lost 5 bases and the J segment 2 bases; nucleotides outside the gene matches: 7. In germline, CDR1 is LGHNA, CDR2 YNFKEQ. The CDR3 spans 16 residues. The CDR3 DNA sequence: TGTGCCAGCAGCTCGCGACTAGCGGGATCACAAGAGACCCAGTACTTC. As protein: CASSSRLAGSQETQYF.

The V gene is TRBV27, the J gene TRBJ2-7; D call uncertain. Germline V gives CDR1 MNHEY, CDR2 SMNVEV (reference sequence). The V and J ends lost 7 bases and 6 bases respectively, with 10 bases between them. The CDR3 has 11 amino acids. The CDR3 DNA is TGTGCCAGCATGGGATTCGGCGAGCAGTACTTC. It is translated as CASMGFGEQYF.